The 12 T cell receptor beta chains listed next were all sequenced from one sample in a study of blood T cell repertoires in COVID-19. Assay used: immunoSEQ multiplex PCR; TCRdb lists only in-frame clones, some missing. The sample holds over 75,000 clones, approximately 90% seen once. The specimen was peripheral blood. The receptors derive from a human donor with COVID-19, enrolled during active disease. The donor label of this sample is uncertain.

This clone appeared once. The chain links TRBV7-9 to TRBJ1-2; maybe TRBD1 (5 bases). CDR1 is SEHNR, CDR2 FQNEAQ, per germline (reference sequence). V shed 4 bases and J shed 0 bases, with 15 bases lying between them. The CDR3 extends over 16 amino acids. CDR3 DNA: TGTGCCAGCAGCTCGACCAGGGTAGCCTCTAACTATGGCTACACCTTC. Protein sequence: CASSSTRVASNYGYTF. The complete variable domain, with remaining parts taken from reference TRBV7-9 and TRBJ1-2, reads DTGVSQNPRHKITKRGQNVTFRCDPISEHNRLYWYRQTLGQGPEFLTYFQNEAQLEKSRLLSDRFSAERPKGSFSTLEIQRTEQGDSAMYLCASSSTRVASNYGYTFGSGTRLTVV.

The rearrangement links TRBV5-5 to TRBJ1-2; 7 bases are shared with TRBD1. This CDR3 has 14 amino acids. Trimming removed 0 bases from V and 3 bases from J; junction bases left unmatched: 2. Per the germline V gene, CDR1 is SGHKS and CDR2 is YYEKEE (reference sequence). CDR3 coding DNA: TGTGCCAGCAGCTTGGGACAGGGCTACTATGGCTACACCTTC. Translated: CASSLGQGYYGYTF.

This chain joins TRBV6-1 and TRBJ1-5; 8 bases are shared with TRBD1. From germline, CDR1 is MNHNS and CDR2 SASEGT. The V segment lost 4 bases and the J segment 3 bases; nucleotides outside the gene matches: 11. The CDR3 covers 17 residues. Here the CDR3 DNA reads TGTGCCAGCAGTGCAGGACAGGGTGCAAGAAACAATCAGCCCCAGCATTTT. Translated: CASSAGQGARNNQPQHF.

The CDR3 region has the DNA TGTGCCAGCAGTGACTTCAGGGGATCTTATCAGCCCCAGCATTTT. Its translation is CASSDFRGSYQPQHF. V and J are TRBV2 and TRBJ1-5; D may be TRBD1 (6 bases). The CDR3 has 15 residues. Germline assignment: CDR1 SNHLY and CDR2 FYNNEI. V was clipped by 3 bases and J by 5 bases, with 14 bases between them.

J is TRBJ2-2 and V is TRBV11-3, with TRBD1 as a possible D gene (5 bases). The CDR3 length is 14 residues. CDR1 is SGHNT and CDR2 is YENEEA in the germline V gene. V shed 5 bases and J shed 5 bases, with 12 bases lying between them. CDR3 sequence reads: CASSPQGWTGELFF. In DNA form, the CDR3 reads TGTGCCAGCAGCCCTCAGGGATGGACCGGGGAGCTGTTTTTT.

The gene calls are TRBV19 and TRBJ1-5; a possible D gene is TRBD1 (6 bases). V was cut by 3 bases and J by 0 bases, with 21 bases left in between. Germline V lookup: CDR1 LNHDA, CDR2 SQIVND (reference sequence). This CDR3 is built from 19 residues. The CDR3 reads CASSIITDRTFNSNQPQHF. CDR3 in DNA: TGTGCCAGTAGTATCATAACGGACAGAACCTTTAATAGCAATCAGCCCCAGCATTTT.

The chain is built from TRBV10-1 and TRBJ2-7, with 9 bases aligning to TRBD1. Losses at the gene ends were 1 base for V and 7 bases for J; bases not matched to a gene: 2. In germline, CDR1 is WNHNN, CDR2 SYGVQD (reference sequence). The CDR3 spans 13 residues. The CDR3: CASSEYRGQEQYF. DNA for the CDR3: TGCGCCAGCAGTGAGTACAGGGGGCAGGAGCAGTACTTC.

The rearrangement uses TRBV5-1 and TRBJ1-5; D is perhaps TRBD1 (6 bases). CDR1 and CDR2 from the germline V gene are SGHRS and YFSETQ. The CDR3 loop spans 14 amino acids. The germline V and J ends were trimmed by 3 bases and 3 bases, with 10 bases remaining between them. The DNA for the CDR3 is TGCGCCAGCAGCTCTGGACAGCTCAATCAGCCCCAGCATTTT. Its protein is CASSSGQLNQPQHF.

The chain is built from TRBV19 and TRBJ1-1; D may be TRBD1 (5 bases). The germline V gene encodes CDR1 LNHDA and CDR2 SQIVND (reference sequence). This CDR3 contains 12 residues. Trimming took 6 bases from V and 5 from J, leaving 10 bases between them. The CDR3: CASRDKGTEAFF. In DNA form, the CDR3 reads TGTGCCAGTAGGGACAAGGGTACTGAAGCTTTCTTT.

V and J are TRBV3-1 (or the pseudogene TRBV3-2) and TRBJ2-7, with TRBD2 matching over 8 bases. This CDR3 region has 14 residues. Germline V gives CDR1 LGHDT, CDR2 YNNKEL (reference sequence). With 1 base clipped from V and 2 bases from J, the junction kept 1 base outside the gene matches. The CDR3 loop is CASSQAGGAYEQYF. CDR3 bases: TGTGCCAGCAGCCAAGCCGGGGGGGCCTACGAGCAGTACTTC.

This clone showed up just once. V and J are TRBV19 and TRBJ1-2; no definite D call. The CDR3 is made up of 13 amino acids. Per the germline V gene, CDR1 is LNHDA and CDR2 is SQIVND (reference sequence). V was cut by 3 bases and J by 3 bases, with 8 bases left in between. In DNA, the CDR3 is TGTGCCAGTAGTATCGAGGGCTACTATGGCTACACCTTC. Translation gives CASSIEGYYGYTF.

This chain links TRBV19 with TRBJ2-7; TRBD1 matches at 9 bases. Germline CDR1 and CDR2: LNHDA and SQIVND (reference sequence). V lost 1 base, J lost 6 bases, and 4 bases stayed unmatched. This CDR3 has 14 residues. The CDR3 nucleotides are TGTGCCAGTAGTATAGGTGGACAGGGGTCCGAGCAGTACTTC. Translated, it gives CASSIGGQGSEQYF.